This TCR beta chain was sequenced during a study of patients and donors after allogeneic stem cell transplantation. This clonotype was found a few times. TCRdb re-analysed the RT-PCR reads in MiXCR, keeping a single row per CDR3 protein. The repertoire holds about 7,600 distinct CDR3 sequences, with under 14% as singletons. V dropped 6 bases and J dropped 10 bases, with 12 bases sitting between them. The CDR3 is made up of 10 amino acids. Germline CDR1 DFQATT, CDR2 SNEGSKA (reference sequence). The clonotype originates from a human donor who was either an allogeneic HSCT recipient or a stem cell or donor lymphocyte infusion donor (not recorded which). It is not recorded whose cells these are; they may come from a transplant donor. The specimen was blood, either unsorted or a sorted T cell fraction (not recorded which). The chain has TRBV20-1 and TRBJ1-2, with a weak D call TRBD1 (6 bases). Here the CDR3 DNA reads TGCAGTGCGAGGACAGTTAACTACACCTTC. It encodes CSARTVNYTF.